The clone carrying this TCR beta chain was observed a single time. The entry originates in a study of blood T cell repertoires in COVID-19. The germline V and J ends were trimmed by 2 bases and 8 bases, with 16 bases remaining between them. The CDR3 has 15 residues. Per the germline V gene, CDR1 is GTSNPN and CDR2 is SVGIG (reference sequence). Profiled with immunoSEQ multiplex PCR; TCRdb holds only in-frame clones, not every one. The sample has roughly 320,000 clones; 75% to 90% are singletons. The TCR was taken from a woman between 45 and 60 years old with COVID-19, enrolled during active disease. The V and J genes are TRBV30 and TRBJ1-6; a weak D match, TRBD1 (5 bases). Sequencing was done on a sample of peripheral blood. The CDR3 DNA sequence: TGTGCCTGGAGTTTCTCGGGGGGAAATGATTCACCCCTCCACTTT. Protein: CAWSFSGGNDSPLHF.